Listed below are T cell receptor beta chains from one sample, sequenced in a study of T cells after yellow fever vaccination. Via MiXCR, TCRdb re-called the 5' RACE reads, giving one row per CDR3 protein. Counted here are around 530,000 distinct CDR3 sequences, 17% occurring once; the ten biggest clones make up around a sixth. Sequencing used PBMCs, obtained 5 days after the first yellow fever vaccination. The receptors shown here come from a man between 18 and 29 years old who received the YFV17D yellow fever vaccine. The CDR3 runs from the conserved cysteine through the conserved F or W. D genes are given only for firm matches. Expanded clones are given a class, and other clones once, few, many or no size at all.

D gene	V gene	CDR3 length	clone size	J gene	CDR3 DNA	CDR3 protein
TRBD1	TRBV12-3/TRBV12-4	14	many	TRBJ2-5	TGTGCCAGCAGCGCAGGGGGATACCAAGAGACCCAGTACTTC	CASSAGGYQETQYF
TRBD2	TRBV2	15	many	TRBJ2-1	TGTGCCAGCAGGGGGACTAGCGGGGGGAATAATGAGCAGTTCTTC	CASRGTSGGNNEQFF
-	TRBV2	10	few	TRBJ2-1	TGTGCCAGTGCCCGAGGTGAGCAGTTCTTC	CASARGEQFF
TRBD1	TRBV29-1	14	-	TRBJ1-1	TGCAGCGTTTTGTTAAGGGGGCTTGACACTGAAGCTTTCTTT	CSVLLRGLDTEAFF
-	TRBV5-1	17	-	TRBJ2-2	TGCGCCAGCGGAACTGGAAACTCACTGGCGAACACCGGGGAGCTGTTTTTT	CASGTGNSLANTGELFF
TRBD1	TRBV7-8	16	-	TRBJ2-5	TGTGCCAGCAGCTTAGGGGACAGGGTCGGGGTGGAGACCCAGTACTTC	CASSLGDRVGVETQYF
-	TRBV2	13	many	TRBJ2-5	TGTGCCAGCAGTAACAGGAGAGAAGAGACCCAGTACTTC	CASSNRREETQYF
TRBD1	TRBV10-3	13	-	TRBJ2-2	TGTGCCATCAGCCAGGGGGCCGACGGGGAGCTGTTTTTT	CAISQGADGELFF
-	TRBV5-1	13	few	TRBJ1-2	TGCGCCAGCAGCAACCCGTGGGGATATGGCTACACCTTC	CASSNPWGYGYTF
TRBD1	TRBV11-2	17	few	TRBJ2-5	TGTGCCAGCAGCTCCTACAGGGGGAGGAAGATAGAAGAGACCCAGTACTTC	CASSSYRGRKIEETQYF
-	TRBV20-1	13	-	TRBJ1-1	TGCCGTGCTGTCGGACGGATGAACACTGAAGCTTTCTTT	CRAVGRMNTEAFF
TRBD1	TRBV18	16	few	TRBJ1-1	TGTGCCAGCTCACAACGTTTGGGGACAGGGGGCACTGAAGCTTTCTTT	CASSQRLGTGGTEAFF
-	TRBV5-1	13	-	TRBJ1-2	TGCGCCAGCAGCTTGCCAGTGCCCTATGGCTACACCTTC	CASSLPVPYGYTF
-	TRBV12-3/TRBV12-4	16	-	TRBJ2-2	TGTGCCAGCAGTTTACTTCTCCCCAGCCTGGGCGGGGAGCTGTTTTTT	CASSLLLPSLGGELFF
-	TRBV24-1	14	few	TRBJ1-5	TGTGCCACCAGTGATTTGATTAGCAATCAGCCCCAGCATTTT	CATSDLISNQPQHF
-	TRBV2	12	many	TRBJ2-1	TGTGCCAGCGGGGGTATTGGGAATGAGCAGTTCTTC	CASGGIGNEQFF
-	TRBV3-1	16	-	TRBJ2-3	TGTGCCAGCAGCCCCCGTGGGGAGTTAAGCACAGATACGCAGTATTTT	CASSPRGELSTDTQYF
-	TRBV11-2	17	-	TRBJ1-4	TGTGCCAGCAGCTTATTTGTGGGCTCCACAACTAATGAAAAACTGTTTTTT	CASSLFVGSTTNEKLFF
-	TRBV7-2	13	few	TRBJ1-4	TGTGCCAGCAGCCGCGGGACGGCCGAAAAACTGTTTTTT	CASSRGTAEKLFF
-	TRBV29-1	13	few	TRBJ2-1	TGCAGCGTTTTGGGCCTCTCCTACAATGAGCAGTTCTTC	CSVLGLSYNEQFF
TRBD2	TRBV20-1	16	few	TRBJ2-1	TGCAGTGCTAGAGACGAGCGGGGGGCTAGCTACAATGAGCAGTTCTTC	CSARDERGASYNEQFF
TRBD2	TRBV6-5	18	few	TRBJ2-3	TGTGCCAGCAGTTACACAGCCCCACTAGCGGGGGCCACAGATACGCAGTATTTT	CASSYTAPLAGATDTQYF
-	TRBV18	12	-	TRBJ1-6	TGTGCCAGCTCACATGGGACTTCACCCCTCCACTTT	CASSHGTSPLHF
-	TRBV10-3	13	-	TRBJ2-3	TGTGCCATCAGTGTAATCGGCACAGATACGCAGTATTTT	CAISVIGTDTQYF
TRBD1	TRBV10-3	18	few	TRBJ1-1	TGTGCCATCAGTGCCCTGGGGGACGGACAGGGGGACTACACTGAAGCTTTCTTT	CAISALGDGQGDYTEAFF
-	TRBV7-9	12	-	TRBJ2-1	TGTGCCAGCAGCGTTCACTTGAATGAGCAGTTCTTC	CASSVHLNEQFF
-	TRBV7-2	15	many	TRBJ2-7	TGTGCCAGCAGTTCCTCATGGACTGTATCCTACGAGCAGTACTTC	CASSSSWTVSYEQYF
-	TRBV12-3/TRBV12-4	13	once	TRBJ2-3	TGTGCCAGCAGTCGCCGGGAGTCAGATACGCAGTATTTT	CASSRRESDTQYF
TRBD1	TRBV27	17	-	TRBJ1-1	TGTGCCAGCAGTTTATCCGCGGGACAGGGTATGAACACTGAAGCTTTCTTT	CASSLSAGQGMNTEAFF
TRBD1	TRBV2	13	-	TRBJ2-7	TGTGCCAGCAGCGAGACAGGGCACCACGAGCAGTACTTC	CASSETGHHEQYF
TRBD2	TRBV20-1	15	-	TRBJ2-1	TGCAGTGCTCGCCCATCTAGCGGGGGGTTTAAAGAGCAGTTCTTC	CSARPSSGGFKEQFF
-	TRBV21-1	21	-	TRBJ2-1	TGTGCCAGCAGCAAACGTTTTATCGGGACAGGGGGCCCGATCAGCGACAATGAGCAGTTCTTC	CASSKRFIGTGGPISDNEQFF
TRBD1	TRBV12-3/TRBV12-4	13	few	TRBJ1-2	TGTGCCAGCCTCCAGGGGGGCAACTATGGCTACACCTTC	CASLQGGNYGYTF
TRBD2	TRBV5-1	15	few	TRBJ2-1	TGCGCCAGCATCTTTACTAGCGGGGCGTACAATGAGCAGTTCTTC	CASIFTSGAYNEQFF
-	TRBV7-2	13	-	TRBJ2-5	TGTGCCAGCAGCTTTTACGGGCCCGAGACCCAGTACTTC	CASSFYGPETQYF
-	TRBV3-1	13	-	TRBJ1-4	TGTGCCAGCACCTCGGGGGGGAATGAAAAACTGTTTTTT	CASTSGGNEKLFF
-	TRBV12-3/TRBV12-4	14	few	TRBJ2-3	TGTGCCAGCAGTTACGGCCCTTACACAGATACGCAGTATTTT	CASSYGPYTDTQYF
-	TRBV5-5	14	few	TRBJ2-2	TGTGCCAGCAGCTTGTTCTCACTGCGCGGGGAGCTGTTTTTT	CASSLFSLRGELFF
-	TRBV12-3/TRBV12-4	16	-	TRBJ2-7	TGTGCCAGCAGTTTCCAACTAGTCTTAAATACCCACGAGCAGTACTTC	CASSFQLVLNTHEQYF
TRBD2	TRBV4-3	15	few	TRBJ2-7	TGCGCCAGCAGCCAAGACGGCAGCGGGGGACGCGAGCAGTACTTC	CASSQDGSGGREQYF
TRBD1	TRBV29-1	12	many	TRBJ1-1	TGCAGCGTGGACACAGGGGCCAGTGAAGCTTTCTTT	CSVDTGASEAFF
-	TRBV10-3	14	-	TRBJ2-5	TGTGCCATCAGTGGGACAGTTTCGGGAGAGACCCAGTACTTC	CAISGTVSGETQYF
-	TRBV12-3/TRBV12-4	14	-	TRBJ1-2	TGTGCCAGCAGTTTAGCGCGAGGAGGGAAAGGCTACACCTTC	CASSLARGGKGYTF
TRBD1	TRBV30	15	-	TRBJ2-1	TGTGCCTGGAGCCGAACAGGGGCGGCTTACAATGAGCAGTTCTTC	CAWSRTGAAYNEQFF
TRBD2	TRBV7-7	13	many	TRBJ2-5	TGTGCTAGCAGCTTAGGACTAGTGGAGACCCAGTACTTC	CASSLGLVETQYF
TRBD1	TRBV20-1	16	few	TRBJ1-1	TGCAGTGCCAGAGATGGAGCAGGGGGCGCAAGCACTGAAGCTTTCTTT	CSARDGAGGASTEAFF
-	TRBV18	15	few	TRBJ1-1	TGTGCCAGCTCACCAGCCTCGATGATGAACACTGAAGCTTTCTTT	CASSPASMMNTEAFF
TRBD1	TRBV27	13	few	TRBJ1-4	TGTGCCAGCAGAGGGGGCCTAAATGAAAAACTGTTTTTT	CASRGGLNEKLFF
TRBD2	TRBV12-3/TRBV12-4	14	-	TRBJ2-3	TGTGCCAGCCAAGGGGCGGGGGGCACAGATACGCAGTATTTT	CASQGAGGTDTQYF
TRBD1	TRBV20-1	13	few	TRBJ2-7	TGCAGCTCCACCCCAGGGGGCTACTACGAGCAGTACTTC	CSSTPGGYYEQYF
TRBD2	TRBV4-3	19	few	TRBJ2-5	TGCGCCAGCAGCCAAGAGGGGGCCCAACTAGCGGGGGTCCAAGAGACCCAGTACTTC	CASSQEGAQLAGVQETQYF
TRBD2	TRBV3-1	18	-	TRBJ2-5	TGTGCCAGCAGCTCCGGGACTAGCGGGGTACCTGGGCAAGAGACCCAGTACTTC	CASSSGTSGVPGQETQYF